This T cell receptor (beta chain) was captured in a study of T cells in Graves' hyperthyroidism and ophthalmopathy. Regions amplified from RNA transcripts were the TCR beta CDR3 regions. First-round RT-PCR of the TCR CDR3 relied on the HTBI primer set. Each CDR3 protein gets one entry after TCRdb re-called the multiplex PCR reads with MiXCR. The sample has approximately 600,000 distinct CDR3 sequences, around 20% seen once; the top ten hold around a third. This clonotype was observed at least ten times. The antigen remains unidentified. Reasons for excluding patients were uncontrolled infection, other autoimmune disease, pregnancy or lactation. The authors took PBMCs from over 8.5 ml fresh peripheral blood. The length of the CDR3 is 11 residues. Germline lookup yields CDR1 GTSNPN and CDR2 SVGIG (reference sequence). V lost 0 bases and J 7 bases, leaving 6 bases between the germline ends. Study-wide results and limits: Ophthalmopathy onset followed model prediction by a median around six months. In the blood, most expanded thyroid clonotypes above 0.001 appeared as well.

The clonotype was recovered from a man aged 30 to 45 with Graves' ophthalmopathy. The chain recombines TRBV30 with TRBJ1-1, with D unresolved. The sample consisted of blood. The CDR3 region is CAWSVHGEAFF. CDR3 nucleotide sequence: TGTGCCTGGAGTGTACATGGTGAAGCTTTCTTT.